The clone carrying this TCR beta chain came up many times. The germline V gene has CDR1 MNHNS and CDR2 SASEGT. V dropped 1 base and J dropped 4 bases, with 6 bases sitting between them. This CDR3 contains 13 residues. Unique molecular identifiers were used to barcode this TCRbeta library. TCRdb ran MiXCR on the PCR reads and lists one entry per CDR3 protein. Counted here are 190,000 or so distinct CDR3 sequences, just over 14% occurring once; the ten biggest clones make up 13%. The sample originates from a study of T-cell reconstitution after alpha-beta-depleted transplantation in children. The TCR originated in a human donor who donated a stem cell graft to a child with acute lymphoblastic leukemia. The source material was PBMCs from the stem cell graft donor, sampled from the stem cell graft. The chain couples TRBV6-1 to TRBJ2-3; D gene unclear. The CDR3 sequence is CASSEGIADTQYF. The CDR3 coding sequence is TGTGCCAGCAGTGAAGGGATCGCAGATACGCAGTATTTT.